What follows is one TCR beta chain and its context. A junction end diverges from the germline sequence, so it may reflect a read error. Germline CDR1 SGHRS, CDR2 YFSETQ. This CDR3 spans 13 amino acids. This entry belongs to a study of T cells after yellow fever vaccination. One entry per CDR3 protein, called by TCRdb with MiXCR from the 5' RACE reads. This sample has approximately 350,000 distinct CDR3 sequences, with roughly 12% found just once. The clonotype originates from a man aged 18 to 30 who received the YFV17D yellow fever vaccine. Sample: PBMCs, taken on the day of the first yellow fever vaccination. The chain is built from TRBV5-1 and TRBJ1-1; the D is unclear. CDR3 residues: CTSSQVPGTEAFF. The CDR3, as DNA: TGCACCAGCAGCCAAGTACCGGGTACTGAAGCTTTCTTT.